Presented here are 13 T cell receptor beta chains from one specimen sequenced in a study of OX40 agonist ivuxolimab in advanced cancers. Library preparation used the immunoSEQ multiplex PCR assay. In its TCRdb copy, this immuneACCESS table keeps in-frame sequences only and misses some clones. Where compared with another copy, unresolved V genes explain less than half of these, and the others have no known cause. The sample profile shows roughly 70,000 clones; 85% to 90% of them were found once. The ten largest clonotypes hold approximately 0.51% of the sample. The material was CD4+ or CD8+ T cells sorted from blood, obtained in a trial of the OX40 agonist ivuxolimab. These receptors came from an adult with an advanced solid tumor such as melanoma, head and neck, liver or kidney cancer.

The chain combines TRBV9 with TRBJ2-5; D might be TRBD1 (5 bases). The CDR3 is made up of 13 amino acids. Germline CDR1 reads SGDLS; CDR2 reads YYNGEE. The V end lost 0 bases, the J end lost 4 bases, and 7 bases lay between the germline ends. The DNA of the CDR3 is TGTGCCAGCAGCGTAGAGGGGATAGAGACCCAGTACTTC. It encodes CASSVEGIETQYF. Full variable domain (rest looked up from reference TRBV9 and TRBJ2-5): DSGVTQTPKHLITATGQRVTLRCSPRSGDLSVYWYQQSLDQGLQFLIQYYNGEERAKGNILERFSAQQFPDLHSELNLSSLELGDSALYFCASSVEGIETQYFGPGTRLLVL.

This chain links TRBV10-3 with TRBJ2-5; D unclear. The CDR3 runs to 11 residues. Between the trimmed V and J ends, which lost 8 bases and 3 bases, there was a span of 7 bases. In germline, CDR1 is ENHRY, CDR2 SYGVKD. The CDR3 nucleotides are TGTGCCATCGGGCTAAAAGAGACCCAGTACTTC. Translation: CAIGLKETQYF.

The chain links TRBV7-9 to TRBJ2-7, with D hard to call. Germline CDR1 reads SEHNR; CDR2 reads FQNEAQ (reference sequence). The CDR3 has 15 residues. Between the trimmed V and J ends, which lost 1 base and 7 bases, there was a span of 17 bases. CDR3 sequence reads: CASSLGDAVGREQYF. CDR3 nucleotide sequence: TGTGCCAGCAGCTTAGGAGACGCCGTTGGTCGGGAGCAGTACTTC.

This clone came up once. The rearrangement joins TRBV11-3 to TRBJ2-7; TRBD2 matches 7 bases. The V and J ends lost 4 bases and 3 bases, in that order; junction bases with no gene match: 9. Germline loops: CDR1 SGHNT, CDR2 YENEEA. The CDR3 is made up of 15 amino acids. This CDR3 reads CASSYRGEGLYEQYF. CDR3 in DNA: TGTGCCAGCAGCTACCGGGGGGAGGGCCTCTACGAGCAGTACTTC.

The genes are TRBV5-1 and TRBJ2-7; D is tentatively TRBD1 or TRBD2 (5 bases each). Per germline, CDR1 SGHRS and CDR2 YFSETQ. Trimming took 1 base from V and 6 from J, leaving 11 bases between them. This CDR3 has 13 amino acids. Here the CDR3 reads CASSLLDGTEQYF. CDR3 sequence (DNA): TGCGCCAGCAGCTTGCTAGACGGGACCGAGCAGTACTTC. Drawing the rest from reference TRBV5-1 and TRBJ2-7, the complete variable domain is KAGVTQTPRYLIKTRGQQVTLSCSPISGHRSVSWYQQTPGQGLQFLFEYFSETQRNKGNFPGRFSGRQFSNSRSEMNVSTLELGDSALYLCASSLLDGTEQYFGPGTRLTVT.

The rearrangement links TRBV6-1 to TRBJ2-2, with D perhaps matching TRBD2 (5 bases). Germline CDR1 MNHNS, CDR2 SASEGT. The CDR3 spans 15 residues. Between the trimmed V and J ends, which lost 7 bases and 1 base, there was a span of 13 bases. CDR3 amino acids: CASKLGSRNTGELFF. The CDR3 DNA follows: TGTGCCAGCAAGTTGGGGAGTAGGAACACCGGGGAGCTGTTTTTT.

The rearrangement links TRBV5-1 to TRBJ2-7; TRBD2 matches at 14 bases. Per germline, CDR1 SGHRS and CDR2 YFSETQ. This CDR3 is built from 18 residues. Germline trimming cut 2 bases from V and 2 bases from J; bases unmatched to any gene: 9. CDR3 sequence (DNA): TGCGCCAGCAGCTTTGGCGGGACTAGCGGGAGTAGGGCCTACGAGCAGTACTTC. Encoded protein: CASSFGGTSGSRAYEQYF.

The V gene is TRBV9, the J gene TRBJ2-3; 7 bases are a match to TRBD1. Germline V lookup: CDR1 SGDLS, CDR2 YYNGEE. This CDR3 contains 15 residues. The J segment lost 2 bases and the V segment lost 4 bases, leaving 7 bases of the junction unmatched. CDR3 coding DNA: TGTGCCAGCAGCCAGGGGGACAAGTACACAGATACGCAGTATTTT. It encodes CASSQGDKYTDTQYF. The full variable domain, in which reference TRBV9 and TRBJ2-3 provide the parts outside the CDR3, is DSGVTQTPKHLITATGQRVTLRCSPRSGDLSVYWYQQSLDQGLQFLIQYYNGEERAKGNILERFSAQQFPDLHSELNLSSLELGDSALYFCASSQGDKYTDTQYFGPGTRLTVL.

The chain recombines TRBV6-4 with TRBJ1-5; no reliable D call. Trimming cost V 4 bases and J 0 bases, with 13 bases left between them. CDR3 length: 16 residues. Germline CDR1 MRHNA, CDR2 SNTAGT. The DNA of the CDR3 is TGTGCCAGCAGTGGGGGAAAGGTCTATAGCAATCAGCCCCAGCATTTT. It codes for CASSGGKVYSNQPQHF.

This chain links TRBV5-1 with TRBJ2-3, with 8 positions matching TRBD2. V was pared by 3 bases and J by 5 bases, with 11 bases of the junction left unmatched. CDR3 length equals 16 residues. Germline V lookup: CDR1 SGHRS, CDR2 YFSETQ. As DNA, the CDR3 is TGCGCCAGCAGCTCCCGCGGGGGGAGGGGAGGAGATACGCAGTATTTT. Its protein is CASSSRGGRGGDTQYF.

The V call is TRBV30, the J call TRBJ1-5; D gene unclear. V dropped 5 bases and J dropped 2 bases, with 10 bases sitting between them. Germline CDR1 reads GTSNPN; CDR2 reads SVGIG (reference sequence). The CDR3 loop spans 13 amino acids. This chain's CDR3 is CAWQREGNQPQHF. CDR3 DNA sequence: TGTGCCTGGCAAAGGGAGGGCAATCAGCCCCAGCATTTT.

This clone was counted a single time. The V call is TRBV5-4, the J call TRBJ2-1, with 13 bases that match TRBD2. Germline CDR1 is SGHNT and CDR2 is YYREEE (reference sequence). The CDR3 runs to 16 residues. The J segment lost 5 bases and the V segment lost 2 bases, leaving 4 bases of the junction unmatched. The CDR3 sequence is CASSLLAGGGNNEQFF. CDR3 coding DNA: TGTGCCAGCAGCTTACTAGCGGGAGGGGGAAACAATGAGCAGTTCTTC.

V usage is TRBV19 and J usage is TRBJ2-2; TRBD1 matches at 7 bases. The germline gives CDR1 LNHDA, CDR2 SQIVND (reference sequence). V lost 1 base to trimming and J lost 10 bases; unmatched junction nucleotides: 3. The CDR3 spans 13 residues. CDR3 in amino acids: CASSIGGQVELFF. The CDR3, as DNA: TGTGCCAGTAGTATAGGTGGACAGGTGGAGCTGTTTTTT. Together with reference TRBV19 and TRBJ2-2, the CDR3 gives the full variable domain: DGGITQSPKYLFRKEGQNVTLSCEQNLNHDAMYWYRQDPGQGLRLIYYSQIVNDFQKGDIAEGYSVSREKKESFPLTVTSAQKNPTAFYLCASSIGGQVELFFGEGSRLTVL.